This T cell receptor (beta chain) was obtained from a study of identical twins. Using its own MiXCR run on the 5' RACE reads, TCRdb lists one record per CDR3 protein. This repertoire shows about 520,000 distinct CDR3 sequences, roughly a fifth found once; its top ten account for around 0.9%. CDR3 length: 13 residues. Germline CDR1 reads SGHTA; CDR2 reads FQGNSA. With 6 bases removed from V and 3 bases from J, the gap between germline ends came to 11 bases. These sequences were also reported in another study, on T cells expressing NK-cell markers.

The chain joins TRBV7-2 to TRBJ1-1; D perhaps matches TRBD1 (6 bases). The sequenced sample was CD4+ T cells sorted from blood. This TCR derives from a young woman in good health. DNA of the CDR3: TGTGCCAGCAGGTCCCAGGGGCACACTGAAGCTTTCTTT. Encoded protein: CASRSQGHTEAFF.